One sample yielded the 22 T cell receptor beta chains listed below, sequenced in a study of T cell repertoires in cytomegalovirus infection. MiXCR was run by TCRdb on the reads, yielding one entry per CDR3 protein. The data contain about 260,000 distinct CDR3 sequences, roughly 15% of them singletons. Sequenced sample: PBMCs. The receptors stem from a human donor in good health (CMV status not recorded). Some clones in this sample may be carry-over from other donors' samples.

This chain uses TRBV6-2 or TRBV6-3 with TRBJ2-1, with TRBD2 matching 12 bases. Germline loops: CDR1 MNHEY, CDR2 SVGEGT. V was clipped by 6 bases and J by 7 bases; unmatched bases: 7. The CDR3 is made up of 15 amino acids. The CDR3 coding sequence is TGTGCCAGCAGGGATGGACTAGCGGGAATAAATGAGCAGTTCTTC. It specifies CASRDGLAGINEQFF.

The sample holds many counts of this clonotype. This rearrangement joins TRBV7-2 to TRBJ1-2; no firm D call. V lost 9 bases, J lost 4 bases, and 21 bases lay in between. Germline CDR1 SGHTA, CDR2 FQGNSA. There are 15 residues in the CDR3. The CDR3 DNA is TGTGCCAGTAGGCTGGCGGGCAGCAACTTCTATGGCTACACCTTC. Amino acid sequence: CASRLAGSNFYGYTF.

The count of this clonotype is one. One junction end does not reproduce the germline sequence, and a read error may be involved. This rearrangement joins TRBV12-3 or TRBV12-4 to TRBJ2-3, with D uncertain. The CDR3 runs 13 residues. In nucleotides, the CDR3 is TGTGCCAACAGTCCGAGCCGCACAGATACGCAGTATTTT. Protein: CANSPSRTDTQYF.

There are many counts of this clonotype. V is TRBV7-8 and J is TRBJ2-2, with D tentatively TRBD1 (7 bases). CDR3 size: 14 residues. The germline V gene has CDR1 SGHVS and CDR2 FQNEAQ. Trimming pared 4 bases from V and 6 bases from J, leaving 12 bases between. CDR3 DNA: TGTGCCAGCAGCTGGAGGGACAGACCCGGGGAGCTGTTTTTT. Translated: CASSWRDRPGELFF.

This clonotype was found many times. The V call is TRBV4-1, the J call TRBJ2-2, with D perhaps being TRBD1 or TRBD2 (5 bases each). V was pared by 0 bases and J by 5 bases, with 16 bases between. Germline-derived CDR1 and CDR2 are MGHRA and YSYEKL. The CDR3 consists of 17 residues. The DNA for the CDR3 is TGCGCCAGCAGCCAAGATCGGTTCGGGGCGCAGACCGGGGAGCTGTTTTTT. Protein sequence: CASSQDRFGAQTGELFF.

The chain has TRBV3-1 and TRBJ2-2; 7 positions match TRBD1. Germline-derived CDR1 and CDR2 are LGHDT and YNNKEL (reference sequence). V shed 2 bases, J shed 3 bases, and the junction held 15 bases outside the gene matches. The CDR3 spans 19 residues. The CDR3 sequence is CASSQFYRGEMRDTGELFF. The CDR3 nucleotides read TGTGCCAGCAGCCAATTTTACAGGGGAGAAATGAGGGACACCGGGGAGCTGTTTTTT.

At least ten counts were recorded for this clonotype. The gene calls are TRBV2 and TRBJ2-2; D not resolved. This CDR3 has 14 residues. Germline lookup yields CDR1 SNHLY and CDR2 FYNNEI. The V gene lost 3 bases and the J gene lost 0 bases, with 5 bases spanning the gap. In DNA form, the CDR3 reads TGTGCCAGCAGTGAGCAGGCGAACACCGGGGAGCTGTTTTTT. This translates into CASSEQANTGELFF.

This clonotype was seen ten or more times. CDR3 protein: CASSLGATGQSGVEGYTF. The DNA of the CDR3 is TGTGCCAGCAGCTTAGGGGCGACTGGACAGTCCGGGGTAGAGGGCTACACCTTC. The chain employs TRBV7-3 and TRBJ1-2, with D possibly TRBD1 on 6 matching bases. CDR1 and CDR2 from the germline V gene are SGHTA and FQGTGA. The CDR3 loop spans 18 amino acids. The V end lost 2 bases, the J end lost 8 bases, and 27 bases lay between the germline ends.

This clonotype was seen more than once but under ten times. The chain has TRBV12-3 or TRBV12-4 and TRBJ2-7; TRBD2 is a possible D gene (6 bases). V was pared by 7 bases and J by 9 bases, with 19 bases between. CDR3 length equals 13 residues. As DNA, the CDR3 is TGTGCCAGCAATAGGGGTAGCGGTACCTGGCAGTACTTC. Translation: CASNRGSGTWQYF.

This clonotype came up many times. The gene calls are TRBV7-2 and TRBJ1-5, with D possibly TRBD1 on 6 matching bases. Trimming removed 5 bases from V and 4 bases from J, with 9 bases in between. Germline V gene sequence: CDR1 SGHTA, CDR2 FQGNSA. The CDR3 consists of 13 residues. For the CDR3, the DNA is TGTGCCAGCAGCGCGAGGGGGAATCAGCCCCAGCATTTT. Amino acid sequence: CASSARGNQPQHF. The full variable domain, completed using reference TRBV7-2 and TRBJ1-5, is GAGVSQSPSNKVTEKGKDVELRCDPISGHTALYWYRQSLGQGLEFLIYFQGNSAPDKSGLPSDRFSAERTGGSVSTLTIQRTQQEDSAVYLCASSARGNQPQHFGDGTRLSIL.

This clonotype came up a few times. This chain connects TRBV7-8 to TRBJ2-2; possibly TRBD2 for D (5 bases). Trimming left V 10 bases short and J 1 base short, with 13 bases between. In germline, CDR1 is SGHVS, CDR2 FQNEAQ. This CDR3 has 14 residues. The CDR3 DNA is TGTGCCACTAATGGCGGAGGGAACACCGGGGAGCTGTTTTTT. Translating gives CATNGGGNTGELFF.

The chain carries TRBV29-1 and TRBJ1-2; TRBD1 aligns across 9 bases. The CDR3 consists of 13 residues. CDR1 and CDR2 from the germline V gene are SQVTM and ANQGSEA. The junction had 3 bases not matched to a gene; V was cut back by 0 bases and J by 7 bases. CDR3 region: CSVEEQGAGGYTF. CDR3 DNA sequence: TGCAGCGTTGAAGAACAGGGGGCCGGTGGCTACACCTTC.

This clonotype was picked up many times. The V call is TRBV6-6, the J call TRBJ1-5; 9 bases match TRBD1. The germline V gene has CDR1 MNHNY and CDR2 SVGAGI (reference sequence). The ends lost 6 bases at V and 2 bases at J; junction bases unmatched: 14. This CDR3 spans 18 amino acids. CDR3 DNA sequence: TGTGCCAGCAGACCCGGGACAGGGAGTCTCGGGGGCAATCAGCCCCAGCATTTT. It codes for CASRPGTGSLGGNQPQHF.

This clonotype was detected a few times. The chain is built from TRBV6-2 or TRBV6-3 and TRBJ1-5, with a tentative D call TRBD1 (6 bases). V dropped 6 bases and J dropped 1 base, with 10 bases sitting between them. Germline values: CDR1 MNHEY, CDR2 SVGEGT. The CDR3 sequence is 14 residues long. The CDR3 bases are TGTGCCAGCAGCTCCCAGGGGAGCAATCAGCCCCAGCATTTT. Encoded protein: CASSSQGSNQPQHF.

Only a few counts were recorded for this clonotype. V usage is TRBV14 and J usage is TRBJ1-1, with D maybe TRBD1 (5 bases). V was cut by 0 bases and J by 1 base, with 15 bases left in between. In germline, CDR1 is SGHDN, CDR2 FVKESK. The CDR3 has 17 residues. CDR3 nucleotides: TGTGCCAGCAGCCAAGATCAGTGGGCAGGGTCGAACACTGAAGCTTTCTTT. Translating it yields CASSQDQWAGSNTEAFF.

This clonotype was observed a handful of times. The V and J genes are TRBV29-1 and TRBJ1-4; TRBD1 might be the D (5 bases). The germline CDR1 and CDR2 sequences are SQVTM and ANQGSEA. The CDR3 has 16 residues. The V and J ends lost 7 bases and 7 bases respectively, with 25 bases between them. CDR3 loop: CSAEGQGGPMSEKLFF. In DNA form, the CDR3 reads TGCAGCGCGGAGGGGCAGGGAGGCCCTATGAGTGAAAAACTGTTTTTT.

This clonotype was detected a few times. V usage is TRBV7-9 and J usage is TRBJ2-7, with TRBD1 matching 7 bases. The CDR3 has 16 amino acids. Germline V gives CDR1 SEHNR, CDR2 FQNEAQ (reference sequence). After removal of 1 base from V and 0 bases from J, the junction contained 6 bases not matched to a gene. The CDR3 nucleotides are TGTGCCAGCAGCTTAGGGGACAGCACTACCTCCTACGAGCAGTACTTC. The encoded protein is CASSLGDSTTSYEQYF.

This clonotype showed up many times. The chain has TRBV28 and TRBJ1-1; possibly TRBD1 for D (6 bases). Looked up from germline, CDR1 is MDHEN and CDR2 is SYDVKM. Trimming removed 6 bases at V and 4 bases at J, with 15 bases between. The CDR3 is 14 amino acids. The CDR3 bases are TGTGCCAGCAGGCCCGATCCACAGGGCACTGAAGCTTTCTTT. Translated, it gives CASRPDPQGTEAFF.

The chain uses TRBV20-1 and TRBJ2-3, with 7 positions matching TRBD2. Germline CDR1 DFQATT, CDR2 SNEGSKA (reference sequence). The V gene end was trimmed by 3 bases and the J gene end by 0 bases; junction bases not matched to a gene: 6. This CDR3 is 15 amino acids long. For the CDR3, the DNA is TGCAGTGCTAGGGACCTGCGGGGGAGCACAGATACGCAGTATTTT. Translating gives CSARDLRGSTDTQYF.

This clonotype was observed a few times. The chain links TRBV7-3 to TRBJ2-4, with D uncertain. Germline CDR1 reads SGHTA; CDR2 reads FQGTGA. V dropped 3 bases and J dropped 9 bases, with 12 bases sitting between them. The CDR3 consists of 13 residues. The chain's CDR3 is CASSFSQGRIQYF. The CDR3 DNA reads as TGTGCCAGCAGCTTTTCGCAAGGGCGCATTCAGTACTTC. The entire variable domain, with the rest obtained from reference TRBV7-3 and TRBJ2-4, is as follows: GAGVSQTPSNKVTEKGKYVELRCDPISGHTALYWYRQSLGQGPEFLIYFQGTGAADDSGLPNDRFFAVRPEGSVSTLKIQRTERGDSAVYLCASSFSQGRIQYFGAGTRLSVL.

There are many counts of this clonotype. This chain connects TRBV28 to TRBJ1-5; 8 nucleotides match TRBD1. The CDR3 is 15 amino acids. The V and J ends lost 4 bases and 7 bases, in that order; junction bases with no gene match: 9. The V gene's germline CDR1 is MDHEN and CDR2 SYDVKM. CDR3 DNA: TGTGCCAGCAGTTCGGACAGGGTATTAGGACAGCCCCAGCATTTT. This encodes CASSSDRVLGQPQHF. Variable domain in full (rest from reference TRBV28 and TRBJ1-5): DVKVTQSSRYLVKRTGEKVFLECVQDMDHENMFWYRQDPGLGLRLIYFSYDVKMKEKGDIPEGYSVSREKKERFSLILESASTNQTSMYLCASSSDRVLGQPQHFGDGTRLSIL.

The chain joins TRBV29-1 to TRBJ2-5; D possibly matches TRBD1 or TRBD2 (6 bases each). The CDR3 length is 12 residues. V was clipped by 6 bases and J by 5 bases, with 13 bases between them. CDR1 and CDR2 (germline): SQVTM, ANQGSEA. CDR3 in amino acids: CSVFGGSETQYF. CDR3 sequence (DNA): TGCAGCGTGTTCGGGGGCTCCGAGACCCAGTACTTC.